This is a list of T cell receptor beta chains from one sample in a study of human T cells and chemical hapten exposure. TCRdb reprocessed the RACE reads with MiXCR, giving one entry per CDR3 protein. In the table there are approximately 400,000 distinct CDR3 sequences, approximately 5.1% of which are singletons. The material sequenced was whole blood, taken in connection with sensitization to the hapten diphenylcyclopropenone (DPC). The receptors derive from a woman between 50 and 59 years old with alopecia areata. Some clones in this sample may be carry-over from other donors' samples. Each CDR3 is given with its conserved first and last residue.

J gene: TRBJ1-1
V gene: TRBV10-3
CDR3 protein: CAISESFDGMNTEAFF

J gene: TRBJ1-6
V gene: TRBV2
CDR3 protein: CASSEGQFSNSHLHF

J gene: TRBJ2-3
V gene: TRBV7-2
CDR3 protein: CASSPSSGFTDTQYF

J gene: TRBJ1-2
V gene: TRBV27
CDR3 protein: CASSLGVPRAGNYGYTF

J gene: TRBJ1-4
V gene: TRBV11-2
CDR3 protein: CASSTPTGGFGKLFF

J gene: TRBJ2-7
V gene: TRBV2
CDR3 protein: CAGRTGGEEQYF

J gene: TRBJ2-4
V gene: TRBV11-2
CDR3 protein: CASSPRLGSPKNIQYF

J gene: TRBJ1-4
V gene: TRBV7-9
CDR3 protein: CASSFDRSKATNEKLFF

J gene: TRBJ1-1
V gene: TRBV30
CDR3 protein: CAWSHSNEAFF

J gene: TRBJ1-4
V gene: TRBV18
CDR3 protein: CASSPAQGTSNEKLFF

J gene: TRBJ2-5
V gene: TRBV5-1
CDR3 protein: CASSFGASPVEETQYF

J gene: TRBJ2-7
V gene: TRBV6-6
CDR3 protein: CASSWGRAEEQYF

J gene: TRBJ1-2
V gene: TRBV7-9
CDR3 protein: CASSLGRQDSYGYTF

J gene: TRBJ2-2
V gene: TRBV3-1
CDR3 protein: CASSQDSPGLAGVATGELFF

J gene: TRBJ2-1
V gene: TRBV11-2
CDR3 protein: CASSLPLAGGQNEQFF

J gene: TRBJ1-2
V gene: TRBV21-1
CDR3 protein: CASSKAGAFYGYTF

J gene: TRBJ2-2
V gene: TRBV12-3/TRBV12-4
CDR3 protein: CASSLNTPVTGELFF

J gene: TRBJ2-5
V gene: TRBV20-1
CDR3 protein: CSARTGGSETQYF

J gene: TRBJ2-5
V gene: TRBV20-1
CDR3 protein: CSAGETQYF

J gene: TRBJ2-2
V gene: TRBV5-1
CDR3 protein: CASSPPATHTGELFF

J gene: TRBJ2-1
V gene: TRBV28
CDR3 protein: CASSPWRVQGLSSYNEQFF

J gene: TRBJ2-3
V gene: TRBV6-6
CDR3 protein: CASSYGRGGQDTQYF

J gene: TRBJ1-5
V gene: TRBV21-1
CDR3 protein: CASSGKEDRSRGSNQPQHF

J gene: TRBJ1-5
V gene: TRBV18
CDR3 protein: CASSPTTGSEPQHF

J gene: TRBJ1-5
V gene: TRBV5-1
CDR3 protein: CASSLGAGGEGQPQHF

J gene: TRBJ1-1
V gene: TRBV7-2
CDR3 protein: CATNRGVNTEAFF

J gene: TRBJ1-4
V gene: TRBV10-3
CDR3 protein: CAISGTGLRNEKLFF

J gene: TRBJ1-1
V gene: TRBV5-8
CDR3 protein: CASGPGSTTNTEAFF

J gene: TRBJ2-7
V gene: TRBV3-1
CDR3 protein: CASKGAGYEQYF